This record covers a single T cell receptor beta chain. The clone's antigen remains unknown. There are no base qualities to consult, and no much larger clone falls within one base. There are 15 amino acids in the CDR3, from cysteine to phenylalanine inclusive. The kept DNA is CDR3 alone, 45 bases in frame from the first base. The germline V gene encodes CDR1 SGHTA and CDR2 FQGNSA. Clipping removes 4 bases from V and 5 bases from J, with 11 as the unmatched junction base count. This specimen belongs to a study of CD8 T cells in Susac syndrome (dated by TCRdb to the late 2010s). Study-level background: Whether CD8+ T cell activation and differentiation in Susac syndrome was antigen driven was tested using repertoire sequencing. Summary of the overall study and its limitations: The number of individuals in the TCR sequencing and HLA analysis was acknowledged as relatively small.

RNA was extracted with the RNeasy kit and roughly 0.45 to 1 ug was reverse transcribed using random hexamers. TCR beta CDR3 regions were amplified with the immunoSEQ multiplex PCR assay covering 54 Vbeta and 13 Jbeta segments. PCR amplification bias was corrected by using a synthetic template baseline for primer optimization and computational correction. Concerning the study's data processing: Reads were assigned to V, D and J genes according to IMGT and analyzed in immunoSEQ Analyzer, with only productive sequences retained. Clonality was calculated as one minus the Shannon entropy normalized by log2 of the number of productive unique sequences. For each patient and control, public and private clones were evaluated among the 100 most prevalent clones. A clone was defined as Susac-specific if it was absent from the healthy and MS cohorts, from over 1,000 published viral clones and from other ImmuneACCESS disease sequences. TCRdb passed the public sequencing reads through fastp at Q25 and MiXCR, retaining productive beta sequences. CDR3 protein sequences are deduplicated, and each keeps its most common genes and DNA. The V and J calls and clone size are TCRdb's, not the authors'. This sample lists about 120,000 distinct CDR3 sequences; 94% were detected once. Approximately 0.13% of the sample comes from the top ten.

Peripheral blood CD8+ and CD4+ T cells from healthy donors, Susac syndrome patients and multiple sclerosis patients were profiled by high-throughput TCR beta sequencing. Treatment-naive patients with stable or active relapsing-remitting disease fulfilling revised McDonald criteria were used as multiple sclerosis controls. Bulk CD8+ and CD4+ T cells were purified by magnetic negative isolation, whereas CD8+ TEMRA cells were enriched by FACS. Blood was collected in EDTA tubes and processed within 24 hours, with PBMCs isolated through density gradient centrifugation. PBMCs destined for TCR sequencing were cryopreserved in liquid nitrogen and later thawed in a 37 °C water bath. The sorted or isolated CD4+, CD8+ and CD8+ TEMRA cells reached a purity of at least 90%.

Sequencing was done on a sample of CD4+ T cells from PBMCs. The rearranged chain carries TRBV7-2 and TRBJ2-7; 7 bases in the junction line up with TRBD1. This sequence was found in a human donor with multiple sclerosis. The sequenced DNA is TGTGCCAGCAGCTCCTCGGCGACAGGGTATGACGAGCAGTACTTC. This translates into CASSSSATGYDEQYF.